Following are 21 T cell receptor beta chains from one sample sequenced in a study of lung T cells in sarcoidosis with Löfgren's syndrome. In TCRdb, the reads were re-called with MiXCR into one record per CDR3 protein. The sample has roughly 63,000 distinct CDR3 sequences; 21% are singletons. Sequenced material: CD4+ T cells from PBMCs. The source of these receptors is a human donor with sarcoidosis (Löfgren's syndrome or another form), or a control subject (not recorded which).

This clonotype was found once. A much larger clone is a single base away; this may be a read error. The chain joins TRBV2 to TRBJ1-5; D gene unclear. The CDR3 spans 14 residues. Trimming took off 8 bases at V and 1 base at J, with 12 bases between the two ends. In germline, CDR1 is SNHLY, CDR2 FYNNEI. The CDR3 DNA follows: TGTGCCAGCTGGCGGGGAGCGAGCAATCAGCCCCAGCATTTT. It yields the protein CASWRGASNQPQHF.

The table lists this clonotype with many counts. The chain has TRBV6-1 and TRBJ2-1; 7 bases are shared with TRBD1. This CDR3 is 14 amino acids long. V shed 4 bases and J 3 bases; nucleotides not matched to a gene: 3. Looked up from germline, CDR1 is MNHNS and CDR2 is SASEGT. DNA for the CDR3: TGTGCCAGCAGTGGGGACAGTCTCTACAATGAGCAGTTCTTC. This gives the protein CASSGDSLYNEQFF.

This clonotype was detected ten times or more. The V gene is TRBV6-1, the J gene TRBJ2-5; TRBD2 might be the D (6 bases). The V end was cut by 2 bases, the J end by 0 bases, with 13 bases between. The germline CDR1 and CDR2 sequences are MNHNS and SASEGT. This CDR3 is built from 16 residues. CDR3 DNA sequence: TGTGCCAGCAGTGAAAGCTGGGGGAGGTACCAAGAGACCCAGTACTTC. Protein product: CASSESWGRYQETQYF.

The V call is TRBV2, the J call TRBJ2-7; tentative D call: TRBD2 (7 bases). The germline V gene encodes CDR1 SNHLY and CDR2 FYNNEI. V lost 7 bases to trimming and J lost 0 bases, with 13 bases between them. This CDR3 is 14 amino acids long. The CDR3 DNA reads as TGTGCCAGCATCGAGGGGGGGCACTCCTACGAGCAGTACTTC. It translates to CASIEGGHSYEQYF.

This clonotype was recorded at least ten times. V gene TRBV6-1 combines with J gene TRBJ2-7, with D perhaps matching TRBD1 (6 bases). The V end was cut by 8 bases, the J end by 3 bases, with 14 bases between. The CDR3 loop spans 13 amino acids. Germline CDR1 is MNHNS and CDR2 is SASEGT. In nucleotides, the CDR3 is TGTGCCAGCGGAAGGGACACATACTACGAGCAGTACGTC. Residues: CASGRDTYYEQYV.

Concerning this clonotype: With a much larger clone just one base away, this may be a read error. The chain recombines TRBV3-1 with TRBJ2-5; D gene ambiguous. Trimming took 4 bases from V and 4 from J, leaving 16 bases between them. Looked up from germline, CDR1 is LGHDT and CDR2 is YNNKEL (reference sequence). The CDR3 is made up of 15 amino acids. CDR3 residues: CASSRSLDPAETQYF. The DNA for the CDR3 is TGTGCCAGCAGCCGTTCGCTAGATCCGGCAGAGACCCAGTACTTC.

This clonotype was observed at least ten times. The rearrangement links TRBV20-1 to TRBJ2-3; D unresolved. Between the trimmed V and J ends, which lost 6 bases and 10 bases, there was a span of 14 bases. CDR1 is DFQATT, CDR2 SNEGSKA, per germline (reference sequence). This CDR3 spans 11 amino acids. The CDR3 nucleotides read TGCAGTGCCAGGAGTCTAGTGGCGCAGTATTTT. It specifies CSARSLVAQYF.

This clonotype was detected a few times. This chain links TRBV7-8 with TRBJ2-1; D is possibly TRBD1 (6 bases). V lost 5 bases to trimming and J lost 9 bases, with 20 bases between them. The germline CDR1 and CDR2 sequences are SGHVS and FQNEAQ. This CDR3 is 15 amino acids long. CDR3 bases: TGTGCCAGCAGCCACTGGGACACCCCCACCGGTGAGCAGTTCTTC. Protein product: CASSHWDTPTGEQFF.

This clonotype was seen at least ten times. The rearrangement links TRBV19 to TRBJ2-1; D possibly corresponds to TRBD2 (5 bases). This CDR3 has 13 residues. Germline-derived CDR1 and CDR2 are LNHDA and SQIVND (reference sequence). The germline V and J ends were trimmed by 5 bases and 4 bases, with 9 bases remaining between them. CDR3 nucleotide sequence: TGTGCCAGTAGTCCGGGGAAATACAATGAGCAGTTCTTC. The encoded protein is CASSPGKYNEQFF.

This clonotype was recorded many times. This chain uses TRBV6-6 with TRBJ2-7; D remains unclear. The ends were cut back, 2 bases at V and 1 base at J, with 12 bases in the middle. CDR1 is MNHNY and CDR2 is SVGAGI in the germline V gene (reference sequence). This CDR3 is built from 15 residues. CDR3 sequence reads: CASSYPGASSYEQYF. The DNA of the CDR3 is TGTGCCAGCAGTTACCCAGGCGCAAGTTCCTACGAGCAGTACTTC.

The genes are TRBV7-3 and TRBJ2-2; 8 bases are a match to TRBD2. Germline CDR1 reads SGHTA; CDR2 reads FQGTGA. J was trimmed by 4 bases and V by 5 bases; bases with no gene match: 15. The CDR3 is 18 amino acids. CDR3 nucleotides: TGTGCCAGCAGCCCAACCCCGCAAGCGGGAGCGGTCACCGGGGAGCTGTTTTTT. Translated, it gives CASSPTPQAGAVTGELFF.

This clonotype was seen a handful of times. J is TRBJ1-1 and V is TRBV28; TRBD1 is a possible D gene (5 bases). Germline-derived CDR1 and CDR2 are MDHEN and SYDVKM. Between the trimmed V and J ends, which lost 8 bases and 0 bases, there was a span of 13 bases. CDR3 length: 14 amino acids. Here the CDR3 DNA reads TGTGCCAGCGGGGCAGGGCTATTGAACACTGAAGCTTTCTTT. It translates to CASGAGLLNTEAFF.

There are many counts of this clonotype. The chain recombines TRBV28 with TRBJ2-5; no clear D. Germline loops: CDR1 MDHEN, CDR2 SYDVKM. The CDR3 is 12 residues long. The ends were cut back, 6 bases at V and 5 bases at J, with 10 bases in the middle. CDR3 sequence (DNA): TGTGCCAGCAGCAATCCTGTCGAGACCCAGTACTTC. This gives the protein CASSNPVETQYF.

This chain uses TRBV7-9 with TRBJ1-1; D possibly corresponds to TRBD1 (6 bases). Germline V CDR1 and CDR2: SEHNR, FQNEAQ (reference sequence). CDR3 length: 13 amino acids. V lost 5 bases and J 11 bases, leaving 18 bases between the germline ends. The DNA of the CDR3 is TGTGCCAGCAGCCCGTTGGGGGGGCAGAATGCTTTCTTT. This translates into CASSPLGGQNAFF.

This clonotype was counted at least ten times. V gene TRBV2 combines with J gene TRBJ2-3; 9 positions agree with TRBD1. In germline, CDR1 is SNHLY, CDR2 FYNNEI. The CDR3 loop spans 15 amino acids. Unmatched junction bases numbered 4, after V lost 5 bases and J lost 1 base. The CDR3 DNA reads as TGTGCCAGCAGTCATCGGGACAGGGGCACAGATACGCAGTATTTT. Protein sequence: CASSHRDRGTDTQYF.

A remark on this clonotype: This could be a read error, since a much larger clone is one nucleotide away. V usage is TRBV15 and J usage is TRBJ2-1; possible D gene TRBD1, 7 bases. The CDR3 loop spans 14 amino acids. From germline, CDR1 is LNHNV and CDR2 YYDKDF (reference sequence). Written as DNA, the CDR3 is TGTACCACCAGCAGGGGGAGCGGGTACAATGAGCAGTTCTTC. It codes for CTTSRGSGYNEQFF. Based on the CDR3 plus reference TRBV15 and TRBJ2-1, the full variable domain is DAMVIQNPRYQVTQFGKPVTLSCSQTLNHNVMYWYQQKSSQAPKLLFHYYDKDFNNEADTPDNFQSRRPNTSFCFLDIRSPGLGDTAMYLCTTSRGSGYNEQFFGPGTRLTVL.

The chain has TRBV10-3 and TRBJ2-7; 7 bases are shared with TRBD2. The CDR3 runs to 15 residues. The V gene end was trimmed by 1 base and the J gene end by 5 bases; junction bases not matched to a gene: 8. Germline-derived CDR1 and CDR2 are ENHRY and SYGVKD. The DNA of the CDR3 is TGTGCCATCAGTGAGTTTGGACTAGGTCCGGACGAGCAGTACTTC. Amino acid sequence: CAISEFGLGPDEQYF.

This clonotype was seen ten or more times. The CDR3 bases are TGTGCCAGCAGTCCCCGCCGGACAGGGATCTACAATGAGCAGTTCTTC. It translates to CASSPRRTGIYNEQFF. The gene calls are TRBV6-1 and TRBJ2-1, with 8 bases that match TRBD1. V was clipped by 5 bases and J by 3 bases; unmatched bases: 9. The germline CDR1 and CDR2 sequences are MNHNS and SASEGT. This CDR3 is 16 amino acids long.

This clonotype came up a few times. The chain is built from TRBV29-1 and TRBJ2-7, with 9 nucleotides matching TRBD1. This CDR3 has 11 amino acids. The junction had 4 bases not matched to a gene; V was cut back by 6 bases and J by 7 bases. The germline V gene has CDR1 SQVTM and CDR2 ANQGSEA. The CDR3 spells CSVTTGGEQYV. The DNA of the CDR3 is TGCAGCGTCACGACAGGGGGGGAGCAGTACGTC.

This clonotype was picked up many times. The chain employs TRBV6-2 or TRBV6-3 and TRBJ2-5; 8 nucleotides agree with TRBD1. CDR1 MNHEY and CDR2 SVGEGT come from the germline V gene. The CDR3 runs to 16 residues. With 2 bases clipped from V and 5 bases from J, the junction kept 10 bases outside the gene matches. CDR3 nucleotide sequence: TGTGCCAGCAGTTACCGGACAGGGAAGGGCATCGAGACCCAGTACTTC. This sequence encodes CASSYRTGKGIETQYF.

This clonotype was counted ten times or more. V usage is TRBV28 and J usage is TRBJ1-4; D gene unclear. CDR3 length: 16 residues. Trimming removed 4 bases at V and 0 bases at J, with 12 bases between. The germline V gene has CDR1 MDHEN and CDR2 SYDVKM. CDR3 in amino acids: CASSSPARATNEKLFF. The CDR3 DNA follows: TGTGCCAGCAGTTCCCCAGCGCGCGCAACTAATGAAAAACTGTTTTTT. Using reference TRBV28 and TRBJ1-4 for the parts outside the CDR3, the full variable domain is DVKVTQSSRYLVKRTGEKVFLECVQDMDHENMFWYRQDPGLGLRLIYFSYDVKMKEKGDIPEGYSVSREKKERFSLILESASTNQTSMYLCASSSPARATNEKLFFGSGTQLSVL.